The clone carrying this T cell receptor beta chain was counted only a few times. Its antigen is currently unknown. The source of the sample is a study of blood T cells in healthy people across ages. Study-wide context: Per two T cells, about one barcoded beta molecule was captured through template switching. General study results and limits: Naive T cell percentage and TCR beta diversity correlated strongly. In long-lived donors, naive CD4+ cell counts and diversity exceeded those of aged donors.

The authors ran a second PCR of 7 to 11 cycles using a sample-barcoded 5' primer and a J-beta primer mix. TCRdb passed the 5' RACE reads through MiXCR, listing each CDR3 protein once. The table lists 1.5 million or so distinct CDR3 sequences, around two fifths of them singletons, with 7% to 9% in the top ten. The junction had 7 bases not matched to a gene; V was cut back by 0 bases and J by 5 bases. The germline gives CDR1 SGDLS, CDR2 YYNGEE. CDR3 length equals 16 residues. The sample taken for sequencing was blood. The clonotype originates from a woman under 30 in good health. The J gene is TRBJ2-5, the V gene TRBV9, with 10 positions matching TRBD2. CDR3 sequence (DNA): TGTGCCAGCAGCGTAGGGGTACTAGCGGGACGGGAGACCCAGTACTTC. This gives the protein CASSVGVLAGRETQYF.